This TCR beta chain was sequenced in a study of cytomegalovirus exposure and HLA in healthy donors. Use of 60 Vbeta and 13 Jbeta primers characterized the PCR. The repertoire was sequenced with immunoSEQ multiplex PCR; TCRdb's copy has only in-frame clones and lacks some. The ten most abundant clones cover about 0.76% of a sample with around 75,000 clones. As to this clone: The antigen remains undetermined.

General observations from the study: TCR beta chains associated with HLA were, in a later analysis, more clonally expanded than equally common others.

Germline trimming cut 3 bases from V and 4 bases from J; bases unmatched to any gene: 8. In germline, CDR1 is SGDLS, CDR2 YYNGEE. This CDR3 is 15 amino acids long. V is TRBV9 and J is TRBJ1-2; 8 nucleotides line up with TRBD1. The TCR originated in a boy aged 5-17 years in good health and CMV-seronegative. Sequencing was performed on PBMCs. This CDR3 is CASSGRDTGGYGYTF. For the CDR3, the DNA is TGTGCCAGCAGCGGACGCGACACAGGGGGCTATGGCTACACCTTC. Full variable domain (outside the CDR3, taken from reference TRBV9 and TRBJ1-2): DSGVTQTPKHLITATGQRVTLRCSPRSGDLSVYWYQQSLDQGLQFLIQYYNGEERAKGNILERFSAQQFPDLHSELNLSSLELGDSALYFCASSGRDTGGYGYTFGSGTRLTVV.